This record covers a single T cell receptor (beta chain). The antigen is not known. This entry comes from a study of cytomegalovirus exposure and HLA in healthy donors. PCR primers comprised 60 Vbeta and 13 Jbeta primers. In the original processing: A later analysis tallied 80 million to 100 million unique TCR beta chains, 9 million to 12 million of them shared. Sequencing used immunoSEQ multiplex PCR; TCRdb keeps in-frame clones, though not all of them. The V and J calls and clone size come from that table; D and trimming were worked out from the DNA. Of 150,000 to 200,000 clones detected, about 79% appear once; the ten largest clones hold about 2%. Germline V gene lookup returns CDR1 SGHRS and CDR2 YFSETQ. This CDR3 contains 14 residues. Trimming removed 1 base at V and 10 bases at J, with 12 bases between. General study findings and limits: 87-base-pair reads could not separate some V segments, including TRBV6-2 and TRBV6-3. In a later analysis, donors in an Asian-associated ancestry cluster reportedly had fewer N-insertions in productive TCRs than the cohort mean.

The sequence derives from a woman in her forties or fifties in good health and CMV-seronegative. The V and J genes are TRBV5-1 and TRBJ1-6; possibly TRBD1 for D (5 bases). Sequenced input: PBMCs. The CDR3 is CASSLQGSSSPLHF. CDR3 in DNA: TGCGCCAGCAGCTTGCAGGGTTCAAGCTCACCCCTCCACTTT.